The present TCR beta chain was sequenced within a study of T cells after yellow fever vaccination. General study points: The secondary response was weaker, and its peak arrived faster, on day 5 versus 15.

V lost 3 bases, J lost 8 bases, and 12 bases stayed unmatched. Looked up from germline, CDR1 is MDHEN and CDR2 is SYDVKM. There are 16 residues in the CDR3. TCRdb independently ran MiXCR on the 5' RACE reads; one entry per CDR3 protein. Here the sample spans just over 300,000 distinct CDR3 sequences, approximately 3.8% being singletons. This clonotype was counted only a few times. Its antigen remains unidentified. The input for sequencing was PBMCs, taken on the day of the yellow fever booster vaccination. The source is a man aged 18 to 29 who received the YFV17D yellow fever vaccine. The rearrangement joins TRBV28 to TRBJ1-4; 7 bases are a match to TRBD1. Here the CDR3 reads CASSFREQGPWEKLFF. The CDR3 region has the DNA TGTGCCAGCAGTTTTCGAGAACAGGGGCCTTGGGAAAAACTGTTTTTT. Full variable domain (remainder filled in from reference TRBV28 and TRBJ1-4): DVKVTQSSRYLVKRTGEKVFLECVQDMDHENMFWYRQDPGLGLRLIYFSYDVKMKEKGDIPEGYSVSREKKERFSLILESASTNQTSMYLCASSFREQGPWEKLFFGSGTQLSVL.